The 25 T cell receptor beta chains presented below share a single source sample, sequenced in a study of T cell repertoires in cytomegalovirus infection. Each CDR3 protein is one row after TCRdb ran MiXCR on the reads. The sample carries about 230,000 distinct CDR3 sequences, around 6.2% recorded once. The sequencing sample was made of PBMCs. Receptors were obtained from a human donor in good health (CMV status not recorded). Some clones in this sample may be carry-over from other donors' samples.

This clonotype came up many times. The J gene is TRBJ2-7, the V gene TRBV5-1; weak D call: TRBD2 (6 bases). Germline lookup yields CDR1 SGHRS and CDR2 YFSETQ. Trimming shortened V by 3 bases and J by 6 bases, and 13 bases separated the two germline ends. The CDR3 is 13 amino acids. The CDR3 reads CASSSRGNGEQYF. CDR3 nucleotide sequence: TGCGCCAGCAGCTCGCGCGGGAATGGCGAGCAGTACTTC.

The chain carries TRBV28 and TRBJ2-7; D is possibly TRBD1 or TRBD2 (5 bases each). Trimming pared 7 bases from V and 0 bases from J, leaving 13 bases between. This CDR3 has 14 residues. Germline lookup yields CDR1 MDHEN and CDR2 SYDVKM. CDR3 DNA: TGTGCCAGCAACTCGGCAGGGACCTCCTACGAGCAGTACTTC. It is translated as CASNSAGTSYEQYF.

This clonotype was seen ten or more times. The chain is built from TRBV6-2 or TRBV6-3 and TRBJ1-1; D unclear. Germline V gene data show CDR1 as MNHEY and CDR2 as SVGEGT. V was clipped by 5 bases and J by 1 base, with 11 bases between them. CDR3 length: 14 residues. The CDR3 DNA reads as TGTGCCAGCAGTCGTCAAGGGCCGAACACTGAAGCTTTCTTT. Amino acid sequence: CASSRQGPNTEAFF.

This clonotype was found many times. The chain joins TRBV7-2 to TRBJ2-1; maybe TRBD1 (6 bases). V was shortened by 5 bases and J by 6 bases, with 14 bases between the two germline ends. Per germline, CDR1 SGHTA and CDR2 FQGNSA. The CDR3 has 14 amino acids. The CDR3 protein is CASSTTYRVNEQFF. For the CDR3, the DNA is TGTGCCAGCAGCACAACTTACAGGGTCAATGAGCAGTTCTTC.

This clonotype was counted many times. V and J are TRBV12-3 or TRBV12-4 and TRBJ1-1, with D unclear. Trimming took 7 bases from V and 4 from J, leaving 13 bases between them. This CDR3 has 13 amino acids. In DNA form, the CDR3 reads TGTGCCAGCACTCAGAGAGACGGCACTGAAGCTTTCTTT. It translates to CASTQRDGTEAFF.

This chain uses TRBV20-1 with TRBJ1-1; D perhaps matches TRBD1 (6 bases). Trimming pared 5 bases from V and 3 bases from J, leaving 16 bases between. CDR3 length: 14 residues. The germline CDR1 and CDR2 sequences are DFQATT and SNEGSKA (reference sequence). Here the CDR3 reads CSASGGGADTEAFF. The CDR3 DNA is TGCAGTGCTTCGGGCGGGGGGGCGGACACTGAAGCTTTCTTT.

The chain carries TRBV29-1 and TRBJ1-2; 8 positions agree with TRBD1. This CDR3 comprises 14 residues. CDR1 and CDR2 (germline): SQVTM, ANQGSEA. The J segment lost 4 bases and the V segment lost 6 bases, leaving 10 bases of the junction unmatched. CDR3 residues: CSVDMTGEGYGYTF. The CDR3 DNA follows: TGCAGCGTAGATATGACAGGGGAGGGCTATGGCTACACCTTC. Full variable domain (missing parts from reference TRBV29-1 and TRBJ1-2): SAVISQKPSRDICQRGTSLTIQCQVDSQVTMMFWYRQQPGQSLTLIATANQGSEATYESGFVIDKFPISRPNLTFSTLTVSNMSPEDSSIYLCSVDMTGEGYGYTFGSGTRLTVV.

This chain's CDR3 is CASNDRGMRETQYF. Here the CDR3 DNA reads TGTGCCAGCAACGACAGGGGAATGAGAGAGACCCAGTACTTC. The chain recombines TRBV7-6 with TRBJ2-5, with TRBD1 identical over 8 bases. Germline V gives CDR1 SGHVS, CDR2 FNYEAQ. This CDR3 comprises 14 residues. Germline trimming cut 7 bases from V and 4 bases from J; bases unmatched to any gene: 8.

This clonotype was detected only a few times. This chain uses TRBV25-1 with TRBJ1-1, with TRBD1 identical over 9 bases. Trimming cost V 6 bases and J 2 bases; bases outside gene matches: 7. From germline, CDR1 is MGHDK and CDR2 SYGVNS. The CDR3 loop spans 15 amino acids. The DNA for the CDR3 is TGTGCCAGCAGCACACCGGGACAGGGAAACACTGAAGCTTTCTTT. This sequence encodes CASSTPGQGNTEAFF.

In this sample, this clonotype turned up many times. The chain combines TRBV5-1 with TRBJ1-1; tentative D call: TRBD1 (5 bases). With 4 bases removed from V and 7 bases from J, the gap between germline ends came to 17 bases. Germline assignment: CDR1 SGHRS and CDR2 YFSETQ. This CDR3 is 14 amino acids long. This CDR3 is CASSKWDGGREAFF. CDR3 bases: TGCGCCAGCAGCAAATGGGACGGAGGTCGTGAAGCTTTCTTT.

Ten or more counts support this clonotype. The J gene is TRBJ1-1, the V gene TRBV11-3, with D unresolved. The CDR3 is made up of 14 amino acids. The germline V gene encodes CDR1 SGHNT and CDR2 YENEEA. With 0 bases removed from V and 2 bases from J, the gap between germline ends came to 7 bases. CDR3 amino acids: CASSLDYSNTEAFF. CDR3 DNA sequence: TGTGCCAGCAGCTTAGACTACAGTAACACTGAAGCTTTCTTT.

This clonotype was picked up many times. The genes are TRBV7-2 and TRBJ2-3; D is ambiguous. The V and J ends lost 3 bases and 2 bases respectively, with 3 bases between them. Germline V gene sequence: CDR1 SGHTA, CDR2 FQGNSA. The CDR3 runs to 12 residues. The CDR3 DNA reads as TGTGCCAGCAGCTTGTTCACAGATACGCAGTATTTT. This encodes CASSLFTDTQYF.

This clonotype was detected ten times or more. The chain carries TRBV12-3 or TRBV12-4 and TRBJ2-3; tentatively, D is TRBD1 (7 bases). The CDR3 is 16 residues long. V was cut by 6 bases and J by 6 bases, with 22 bases left in between. The CDR3 DNA reads TGTGCCAGCAGACCACAGACAGGGAGTGGAGGGGATACGCAGTATTTT. This codes for CASRPQTGSGGDTQYF.

This clonotype occurred many times. This chain links TRBV14 with TRBJ2-7; unclear D gene. Trimming cost V 0 bases and J 2 bases, with 11 bases left between them. CDR1 and CDR2 from the germline V gene are SGHDN and FVKESK. The CDR3 spans 15 residues. CDR3 sequence: CASSQDYGGTYEQYF. CDR3 DNA: TGTGCCAGCAGCCAAGATTATGGTGGGACCTACGAGCAGTACTTC.

This clonotype was recorded at least ten times. The rearrangement links TRBV7-2 to TRBJ2-2; 8 positions match TRBD2. Germline V CDR1 and CDR2: SGHTA, FQGNSA. The CDR3 is made up of 13 amino acids. The V segment lost 8 bases and the J segment 4 bases; nucleotides outside the gene matches: 3. CDR3 in DNA: TGTGCCAGCTCGGGGGGGGCCACCGGGGAGCTGTTTTTT. Translating it yields CASSGGATGELFF. The variable domain in full, with the rest retrieved from reference TRBV7-2 and TRBJ2-2, is GAGVSQSPSNKVTEKGKDVELRCDPISGHTALYWYRQSLGQGLEFLIYFQGNSAPDKSGLPSDRFSAERTGGSVSTLTIQRTQQEDSAVYLCASSGGATGELFFGEGSRLTVL.

In its sample, this clonotype was seen many times. The V call is TRBV6-2 or TRBV6-3, the J call TRBJ1-5; D perhaps matches TRBD1 (6 bases). The CDR3 is 14 amino acids. Trimming removed 4 bases from V and 7 bases from J, with 14 bases in between. In germline, CDR1 is MNHEY, CDR2 SVGEGT. The CDR3 sequence is CASSSRQEKQPQHF. The CDR3 DNA follows: TGTGCCAGCAGTTCTAGACAGGAGAAGCAGCCCCAGCATTTT.

This clonotype has a count of ten or more. This CDR3 reads CASRGVTGQPQHF. The CDR3 region has the DNA TGTGCCAGCAGGGGGGTCACAGGACAGCCCCAGCATTTT. The chain recombines TRBV12-3 or TRBV12-4 with TRBJ1-5, with D possibly matching TRBD1 (5 bases). The CDR3 covers 13 residues. V was pared by 6 bases and J by 7 bases, with 13 bases between.

In its sample, this clonotype was seen many times. The chain is built from TRBV5-6 and TRBJ2-3, with TRBD1 matching 7 bases. In germline, CDR1 is SGHDT, CDR2 YYEEEE. The CDR3 consists of 17 residues. J was trimmed by 0 bases and V by 4 bases; bases with no gene match: 11. The chain's CDR3 is CASSQPDRVASTDTQYF. DNA of the CDR3: TGTGCCAGCAGCCAACCCGACAGGGTGGCTAGCACAGATACGCAGTATTTT.

This clonotype was counted ten times or more. This chain uses TRBV29-1 with TRBJ1-1, with D uncertain. Between the trimmed V and J ends, which lost 6 bases and 3 bases, there was a span of 14 bases. This CDR3 has 13 amino acids. Germline CDR1 SQVTM, CDR2 ANQGSEA. CDR3 region: CSVRRGSDTEAFF. DNA of the CDR3: TGCAGCGTCCGACGCGGATCGGACACTGAAGCTTTCTTT. Together with reference TRBV29-1 and TRBJ1-1, the CDR3 gives the full variable domain: SAVISQKPSRDICQRGTSLTIQCQVDSQVTMMFWYRQQPGQSLTLIATANQGSEATYESGFVIDKFPISRPNLTFSTLTVSNMSPEDSSIYLCSVRRGSDTEAFFGQGTRLTVV.

This clonotype was seen repeatedly, ten times or more. This chain connects TRBV6-1 to TRBJ2-7, with D unclear. The germline V and J ends were trimmed by 6 bases and 4 bases, with 19 bases remaining between them. The CDR3 extends over 15 amino acids. CDR1 MNHNS and CDR2 SASEGT come from the germline V gene. DNA for the CDR3: TGTGCCAGCAGCCTTGCTAGAACCTCTTCTTACGAGCAGTACTTC. Its translation: CASSLARTSSYEQYF.

This clonotype occurred a few times. The chain combines TRBV20-1 with TRBJ2-1; 9 bases match TRBD2. Losses at the gene ends were 2 bases for V and 10 bases for J; bases not matched to a gene: 12. Germline V gene lookup returns CDR1 DFQATT and CDR2 SNEGSKA (reference sequence). The CDR3 runs to 15 residues. CDR3: CSARPPGTSRKEQFF. DNA of the CDR3: TGCAGTGCTAGACCCCCTGGGACTAGCCGGAAAGAGCAGTTCTTC.

The gene calls are TRBV20-1 and TRBJ2-2, with D perhaps matching TRBD1 or TRBD2 (5 bases each). The CDR3 is made up of 14 amino acids. Deletions cut 6 bases from V and 6 bases from J, with 17 bases between. The germline V gene has CDR1 DFQATT and CDR2 SNEGSKA (reference sequence). The CDR3 region is CSATGTLGSGELFF. The CDR3 DNA is TGCAGTGCAACCGGGACCCTAGGGTCCGGGGAGCTGTTTTTT.

This clonotype was seen repeatedly, ten times or more. The J gene is TRBJ2-7, the V gene TRBV6-1, with D possibly TRBD1 on 7 matching bases. Germline V gene data show CDR1 as MNHNS and CDR2 as SASEGT. The CDR3 has 17 amino acids. The V end was cut by 10 bases, the J end by 3 bases, with 28 bases between. CDR3 nucleotides: TGTGCCACCCTTAGCCCAGCCCTCCGACAGGGAGGCTACGAGCAGTACTTC. This encodes CATLSPALRQGGYEQYF.

This clonotype was observed many times. The chain links TRBV4-2 to TRBJ1-2; TRBD1 agrees at 7 bases. The ends lost 5 bases at V and 2 bases at J; junction bases unmatched: 8. The CDR3 is 15 residues long. Germline V gene data show CDR1 as LGHNA and CDR2 as YNFKEQ. In DNA, the CDR3 is TGTGCCAGCAGCTCTACAGGGGTTGGGAACTATGGCTACACCTTC. This gives the protein CASSSTGVGNYGYTF.

This clonotype was picked up a small number of times. J is TRBJ2-5 and V is TRBV20-1; TRBD1 aligns across 9 bases. The junction had 9 bases not matched to a gene; V was cut back by 6 bases and J by 4 bases. The CDR3 spans 14 residues. From germline, CDR1 is DFQATT and CDR2 SNEGSKA (reference sequence). CDR3 sequence (DNA): TGCAGTGCGAATCTAGGACAGGGGAGAGAGACCCAGTACTTC. Translation: CSANLGQGRETQYF.